Listed below are T cell receptor beta chains from one sample, sequenced in a study of CD8 T cells in Susac syndrome. MiXCR was run by TCRdb on the immunoSEQ multiplex PCR reads, yielding one entry per CDR3 protein. Of 350,000 to 550,000 distinct CDR3 sequences listed, 75% to 90% are singletons. The material sequenced was CD8+ T cells from PBMCs. These TCRs come from a human donor with multiple sclerosis. The CDR3 runs from the conserved cysteine through the conserved F or W. D genes are given only for firm matches. A clone size is listed for some rows: how often the clone was seen (once, few, many), or a class if it is expanded.

V: TRBV6-4
J: TRBJ1-1
D: -
size: -
DNA: TGTGCCAGCAGTCCCGCCTCCAACACTGAAGCTTTCTTT
CDR3: CASSPASNTEAFF

V: TRBV2
J: TRBJ2-7
D: TRBD1
size: -
DNA: TGTGCCAGCAGTGAGGGACAGTCCTACGAGCAGTACTTC
CDR3: CASSEGQSYEQYF

V: TRBV10-3
J: TRBJ2-7
D: TRBD1
size: few
DNA: TGTGCCATCAGTCCTGCCGGGACAGGTGATGTCGAGCAGTACTTC
CDR3: CAISPAGTGDVEQYF

V: TRBV7-2
J: TRBJ2-7
D: TRBD2
size: -
DNA: TGTGCCAGCAGCCAAGGGGCTAGCGGCACCTCCTACGAGCAGTACTTC
CDR3: CASSQGASGTSYEQYF

V: TRBV24-1
J: TRBJ2-7
D: -
size: -
DNA: TGTGCCACCAGTGATCCGGACACCTACGAGCAGTACTTC
CDR3: CATSDPDTYEQYF

V: TRBV5-5
J: TRBJ1-5
D: TRBD1
size: -
DNA: TGTGCCAGCAGCAGACAGGGGGCGAATCAGCCCCAGCATTTT
CDR3: CASSRQGANQPQHF

V: TRBV7-9
J: TRBJ2-5
D: TRBD2
size: -
DNA: TGTGCCAGCAGCTTCAACCTAGCGGGCGACCAAGAGACCCAGTACTTC
CDR3: CASSFNLAGDQETQYF

V: TRBV9
J: TRBJ2-7
D: TRBD1
size: -
DNA: TGTGCCAGCAGCTCTCAGGGGGATCTTCCCTACGAGCAGTACTTC
CDR3: CASSSQGDLPYEQYF

V: TRBV4-1
J: TRBJ2-4
D: -
size: -
DNA: TGCGCCAGCAGCCAGACCGCCAAAAACATTCAGTACTTC
CDR3: CASSQTAKNIQYF

V: TRBV19
J: TRBJ2-7
D: -
size: -
DNA: TGTGCCAGCCTGGGCGACGAGCAGTACTTC
CDR3: CASLGDEQYF

V: TRBV7-6
J: TRBJ2-2
D: -
size: -
DNA: TGTGCCAGCAGCTCCCAGACAGGGAACACCGGGGAGCTGTTTTTT
CDR3: CASSSQTGNTGELFF

V: TRBV11-2
J: TRBJ2-7
D: -
size: -
DNA: TGTGCCAGCCGCAGGACCCACGACGAGCAGTACTTC
CDR3: CASRRTHDEQYF

V: TRBV6-5
J: TRBJ2-1
D: TRBD2
size: -
DNA: TGTGCCAGCAGTTATAGTGCACCCCCACGACTAGCGACCTATGGGTACAATGAGCAGTTCTTC
CDR3: CASSYSAPPRLATYGYNEQFF

V: TRBV12-5
J: TRBJ2-2
D: -
size: -
DNA: TGTGCTAGTGGCTCTAGCGCTGCGAACACCGGGGAGCTGTTTTTT
CDR3: CASGSSAANTGELFF

V: TRBV27
J: TRBJ2-1
D: -
size: -
DNA: TGTGCCAGCAGTTTATATGTTCCCATACTAGGAATCGGGTACAATGAGCAGTTCTTC
CDR3: CASSLYVPILGIGYNEQFF

V: TRBV5-6
J: TRBJ1-2
D: -
size: once
DNA: TGTGCCAGCAGCTTGACCCCGGACCGACTCTATGGCTACACCTTC
CDR3: CASSLTPDRLYGYTF

V: TRBV12-3/TRBV12-4
J: TRBJ2-1
D: -
size: -
DNA: TGTGCCAGCAGTGAAAATCACAATGAGCAGTTCTTC
CDR3: CASSENHNEQFF

V: TRBV13
J: TRBJ1-2
D: -
size: -
DNA: TGTGCCAGCAGCCATCTAGAGACAGAAAGAGCAGGCTATGGCTACACCTTC
CDR3: CASSHLETERAGYGYTF

V: TRBV4-1
J: TRBJ2-7
D: -
size: -
DNA: TGCGCCAGCAGCCAAGAGCTTAGGGATCTCGACGAGCAGTACTTC
CDR3: CASSQELRDLDEQYF

V: TRBV20-1
J: TRBJ1-6
D: TRBD1
size: -
DNA: TGCAGTGCCCCTGGTGAAGTATCCTGGGACAGGGCGTCTCCCAATAATTCACCCCTCCACTTT
CDR3: CSAPGEVSWDRASPNNSPLHF

V: TRBV2
J: TRBJ1-2
D: -
size: once
DNA: TGTGCCAGTCCCGGGGGTGTTGGGAACCGGATTATGTCCAACTATGGCTACACCTTC
CDR3: CASPGGVGNRIMSNYGYTF

V: TRBV6-5
J: TRBJ2-7
D: -
size: -
DNA: TGTGCCAGCAGTTTTGCCCCGGGGCCTACCTACGAGCAGTACTTC
CDR3: CASSFAPGPTYEQYF

V: TRBV6-1
J: TRBJ1-2
D: -
size: few
DNA: TGTGCCAGCACCAACGGAGGGAGGTATGGCTACACCTTC
CDR3: CASTNGGRYGYTF

V: TRBV28
J: TRBJ2-2
D: -
size: -
DNA: TGTGCCAGCAGTTTTGAGGTTGACGGGGAGCTGTTTTTT
CDR3: CASSFEVDGELFF

V: TRBV5-1
J: TRBJ1-1
D: -
size: -
DNA: TGCGCCAGCAGCCCGAAAAGACAGGACCCGAACACTGAAGCTTTCTTT
CDR3: CASSPKRQDPNTEAFF

V: TRBV3-1
J: TRBJ2-3
D: TRBD2
size: -
DNA: TGTGCCAGCAGCCGACTACTAGCGGGAGACACAGATACGCAGTATTTT
CDR3: CASSRLLAGDTDTQYF

V: TRBV20-1
J: TRBJ2-7
D: -
size: -
DNA: TGCAGTGCTAGAGATTTGGACAGTAACTCCTACGAGCAGTACTTC
CDR3: CSARDLDSNSYEQYF

V: TRBV6-1
J: TRBJ2-7
D: -
size: -
DNA: TGTGCCAGCAGTGAAAAGGTCGGGGCCTCCTACGAGCAGTACTTC
CDR3: CASSEKVGASYEQYF

V: TRBV27
J: TRBJ2-7
D: -
size: -
DNA: TGTGCCAGCGGGAGTGCAGGGGTCATTTACGAGCAGTACTTC
CDR3: CASGSAGVIYEQYF

V: TRBV27
J: TRBJ2-7
D: -
size: -
DNA: TGTGCCAGCAGTCTGCACACCCTCTACGAGCAGTACTTC
CDR3: CASSLHTLYEQYF

V: TRBV5-1
J: TRBJ1-2
D: -
size: -
DNA: TGCGCCAGCAGCTTCGAGGGGGGCTACACCTTC
CDR3: CASSFEGGYTF

V: TRBV25-1
J: TRBJ1-1
D: -
size: -
DNA: TGTGCCAGCAGTGATTACCTGGGAGCTTTCTTT
CDR3: CASSDYLGAFF

V: TRBV12-3/TRBV12-4
J: TRBJ1-5
D: -
size: -
DNA: TGTGCCAGCAGTGCAGGGGATCAGCCCCAGCATTTT
CDR3: CASSAGDQPQHF

V: TRBV30
J: TRBJ1-5
D: -
size: -
DNA: TGTGCCTGGTCCGAGGGCTATAGCAATCAGCCCCAGCATTTT
CDR3: CAWSEGYSNQPQHF

V: TRBV6-4
J: TRBJ2-1
D: -
size: -
DNA: TGTGCCAGCGGGGCGGCGGGGGCGTTTTACGATGAGCAGTTCTTC
CDR3: CASGAAGAFYDEQFF

V: TRBV7-6
J: TRBJ2-1
D: TRBD2
size: -
DNA: TGTGCCAGCAGCCCTGCCGGGGGGGGCTTCCACAATGAGCAGTTCTTC
CDR3: CASSPAGGGFHNEQFF

V: TRBV5-4
J: TRBJ2-7
D: -
size: few
DNA: TGTGCCAGCAGCTTGGCCGGGGGAGTCTACGAGCAGTACTTC
CDR3: CASSLAGGVYEQYF

V: TRBV3-1
J: TRBJ2-1
D: TRBD2
size: -
DNA: TGTGCCAGCAGCGACCTAGCGGTCCGATACAATGAGCAGTTCTTC
CDR3: CASSDLAVRYNEQFF

V: TRBV27
J: TRBJ2-7
D: -
size: -
DNA: TGTGCCAGCAGTTCCTTATGGGACGGCACTTACGAGCAGTACTTC
CDR3: CASSSLWDGTYEQYF

V: TRBV6-1
J: TRBJ2-1
D: TRBD1
size: -
DNA: TGTGCCAGCAGTCAATATGCCCGGGACAGGGGGTACAATGAGCAGTTCTTC
CDR3: CASSQYARDRGYNEQFF

V: TRBV20-1
J: TRBJ2-1
D: -
size: -
DNA: TGCAGTGCTAGTTACATGGAGGGTTACAATGAGCAGTTCTTC
CDR3: CSASYMEGYNEQFF

V: TRBV19
J: TRBJ2-3
D: -
size: -
DNA: TGTGCCAGTAGTATAGTAGGTAGCGCCGATACGCAGTATTTT
CDR3: CASSIVGSADTQYF

V: TRBV28
J: TRBJ2-2
D: TRBD2
size: -
DNA: TGTGCCAGCAGTTTAATGGGGGAGGGCCTCTCTACCGGGGAGCTGTTTTTT
CDR3: CASSLMGEGLSTGELFF